These 30 T cell receptor beta chains share one sample of origin, sequenced in a study of radiation and T cells in renal cell carcinoma. Produced via immunoSEQ multiplex PCR; TCRdb's table is partial and in-frame only. The sample records 150,000 to 200,000 clones, approximately 90% being singletons. The sample's time point: blood 4 weeks post-SBRT, at nephrectomy. Treatment noted: 15 Gy SBRT to primary tumor, nephrectomy 4 weeks later. Material: blood, obtained from a patient whose treatment included radiotherapy and nephrectomy. These receptors originate from a woman aged 50 to 60 with renal cell carcinoma.

CDR3 residues: CASSQRGTGDTEAFF. The CDR3 nucleotides are TGTGCCAGCAGCCAAAGGGGGACAGGGGACACTGAAGCTTTCTTT. J is TRBJ1-1 and V is TRBV7-9, with 10 bases lining up with TRBD1. CDR3 length: 15 residues. The germline V gene encodes CDR1 SEHNR and CDR2 FQNEAQ (reference sequence). V lost 5 bases and J lost 3; bases outside the gene matches: 6.

The chain couples TRBV5-1 to TRBJ2-5; tentative D call: TRBD2 (7 bases). The end of the DNA fits TRBJ2-7 better, so the J call may be wrong. Germline loops: CDR1 SGHRS, CDR2 YFSETQ. This CDR3 contains 15 residues. As DNA, the CDR3 is TGCGCCAGCAGCTTGGCCGGGGCGGGGGCTTACGAGCAGTACTTC. The encoded protein is CASSLAGAGAYEQYF.

V gene TRBV21-1 combines with J gene TRBJ1-2; the table gives TRBD1 as D, unverified against the DNA. TRBV21-1 is an annotated pseudogene. This CDR3 region has 16 residues. CDR3 region: CASSTPGGHRYDGYTF. The CDR3 DNA is TGTGCCAGCAGCACCCCAGGTGGACATCGATATGATGGCTACACCTTC.

The genes are TRBV13 and TRBJ2-1; D perhaps matches TRBD1 (6 bases). The germline V gene encodes CDR1 PRHDT and CDR2 FYEKMQ (reference sequence). Trimming pared 5 bases from V and 0 bases from J, leaving 14 bases between. The CDR3 loop spans 16 amino acids. CDR3 sequence reads: CASSLTGPDSYNEQFF. The CDR3 DNA is TGTGCCAGCAGCCTGACAGGCCCAGACTCCTACAATGAGCAGTTCTTC. The full variable domain, rest sourced from reference TRBV13 and TRBJ2-1, is AAGVIQSPRHLIKEKRETATLKCYPIPRHDTVYWYQQGPGQDPQFLISFYEKMQSDKGSIPDRFSAQQFSDYHSELNMSSLELGDSALYFCASSLTGPDSYNEQFFGPGTRLTVL.

J is TRBJ1-1 and V is TRBV6-5; unclear D gene. The CDR3 has 13 amino acids. The V gene's germline CDR1 is MNHEY and CDR2 SVGAGI. Trimming cost V 6 bases and J 1 base, with 9 bases left between them. CDR3 protein: CASREQPNTEAFF. CDR3 nucleotide sequence: TGTGCCAGCAGGGAACAACCGAACACTGAAGCTTTCTTT.

The chain uses TRBV30 and TRBJ2-7; D is unresolved. V shed 1 base and J shed 4 bases, with 5 bases lying between them. The germline V gene encodes CDR1 GTSNPN and CDR2 SVGIG (reference sequence). There are 11 residues in the CDR3. DNA of the CDR3: TGTGCCTGGAGTGGTATTTACGAGCAGTACTTC. It yields the protein CAWSGIYEQYF.

V gene TRBV18 combines with J gene TRBJ1-5, with D unclear. With 3 bases removed from V and 0 bases from J, the gap between germline ends came to 6 bases. Germline V lookup: CDR1 KGHSH, CDR2 LQKENI. CDR3 length: 14 amino acids. Here the CDR3 reads CASSPPSSNQPQHF. The CDR3 coding sequence is TGTGCCAGCTCACCTCCTTCTAGCAATCAGCCCCAGCATTTT.

V gene TRBV4-3 combines with J gene TRBJ2-3, with no clear D. V lost 0 bases, J lost 4 bases, and 8 bases lay in between. Germline CDR1 is LGHNA and CDR2 is YSLEER. The CDR3 is 14 amino acids. The CDR3 loop is CASSQDPASDTQYF. The CDR3, as DNA: TGCGCCAGCAGCCAAGATCCGGCCTCAGATACGCAGTATTTT.

The rearrangement joins TRBV7-2 to TRBJ2-7; unclear D gene. The CDR3 covers 14 residues. Germline V gene sequence: CDR1 SGHTA, CDR2 FQGNSA. V was clipped by 1 base and J by 2 bases, with 9 bases between them. This CDR3 is CASSLVVPPYEQYF. The CDR3 DNA is TGTGCCAGCAGCTTAGTGGTACCCCCCTACGAGCAGTACTTC.

This clone has only one observation. Additional DNA sequences in this sample encode the identical CDR3. This chain joins TRBV6-5 and TRBJ1-5, with 7 bases lining up with TRBD1. The CDR3 consists of 15 residues. J lost 0 bases, V lost 6 bases, and 5 bases had no gene match. In germline, CDR1 is MNHEY, CDR2 SVGAGI. The CDR3, as DNA: TGTGCCAGCAGCGCCACAGGGGATAGCAATCAGCCCCAGCATTTT. It is translated as CASSATGDSNQPQHF.

V usage is TRBV5-1 and J usage is TRBJ2-5; the match to TRBD1 covers 7 bases. From germline, CDR1 is SGHRS and CDR2 YFSETQ. V lost 7 bases to trimming and J lost 14 bases; unmatched junction nucleotides: 23. The CDR3 runs to 15 residues. The CDR3 here is CASLDRRRSSGGPYF. The CDR3 region has the DNA TGCGCCAGCCTTGACCGGAGACGGTCCTCAGGGGGACCCTACTTC.

The chain employs TRBV9 and TRBJ1-2; 8 bases line up with TRBD1. Germline CDR1 is SGDLS and CDR2 is YYNGEE. The CDR3 contains 15 residues. V shed 2 bases, J shed 3 bases, and the junction held 6 bases outside the gene matches. CDR3 in amino acids: CASSVQPGQDYGYTF. As DNA, the CDR3 is TGTGCCAGCAGCGTTCAACCGGGACAGGACTATGGCTACACCTTC.

The chain couples TRBV7-8 to TRBJ2-2; no firm D call. The CDR3 length is 13 residues. Germline CDR1 reads SGHVS; CDR2 reads FQNEAQ. Trimming removed 1 base at V and 7 bases at J, with 7 bases between. CDR3 region: CASSLGGFGELFF. The CDR3 bases are TGTGCCAGCAGCTTAGGGGGTTTCGGGGAGCTGTTTTTT.

This chain links TRBV5-5 with TRBJ2-3; D is undetermined. CDR1 and CDR2 from the germline V gene are SGHKS and YYEKEE (reference sequence). CDR3 size: 12 residues. Trimming removed 0 bases at V and 2 bases at J, with 1 base between. CDR3 sequence: CASSLDTDTQYF. The CDR3 coding sequence is TGTGCCAGCAGCTTGGACACAGATACGCAGTATTTT.

This chain links TRBV21-1 with TRBJ2-1; the table's D gene call, TRBD2, was not cross checked with the DNA. TRBV21-1 is given as a pseudogene. CDR3 size: 17 residues. CDR3 amino acids: CASSPVPDCVSYNEQFF. CDR3 sequence (DNA): TGTGCCAGCAGCCCCGTCCCCGACTGTGTCTCCTACAATGAGCAGTTCTTC.

Concerning this clone itself: The junction departs from germline at one end; a sequencing error may be responsible. The genes are TRBV7-7 and TRBJ2-3; D possibly corresponds to TRBD2 (6 bases). In germline, CDR1 is SSHAT, CDR2 FNYEAQ (reference sequence). The CDR3 is 16 amino acids. The CDR3 DNA follows: TGTGCTAGCAGCCCAAATGGCGGGGTGGGCACAGATACGCAGTATTTT. As protein: CASSPNGGVGTDTQYF.

The CDR3 here is CASSQNGGAVNEQFF. CDR3 DNA sequence: TGCGCCAGCAGCCAAAACGGGGGGGCGGTCAATGAGCAGTTCTTC. The J gene is TRBJ2-1, the V gene TRBV4-3; 8 positions agree with TRBD2. There are 15 residues in the CDR3. Per the germline V gene, CDR1 is LGHNA and CDR2 is YSLEER. The trim removed 2 bases at V and 6 bases at J, leaving 6 bases unmatched.

The sample holds one count of this clone. V usage is TRBV7-2 and J usage is TRBJ1-2, with D uncertain. V was pared by 1 base and J by 1 base, with 16 bases between. This CDR3 is 17 amino acids long. Germline CDR1 SGHTA, CDR2 FQGNSA. CDR3 sequence reads: CASSLDSSPAYNYGYTF. CDR3 nucleotides: TGTGCCAGCAGCTTAGATTCTTCGCCAGCCTATAACTATGGCTACACCTTC.

This chain joins TRBV7-2 and TRBJ2-5; D might be TRBD1 (5 bases). CDR1 SGHTA and CDR2 FQGNSA come from the germline V gene. The V gene lost 3 bases and the J gene lost 5 bases, with 10 bases spanning the gap. The CDR3 extends over 13 amino acids. The CDR3: CASSFQGEETQYF. As DNA, the CDR3 is TGTGCCAGCAGCTTCCAGGGTGAGGAGACCCAGTACTTC.

V and J are TRBV6-1 and TRBJ2-3; maybe TRBD1 (6 bases). This CDR3 region has 15 residues. Trimming removed 3 bases from V and 0 bases from J, with 10 bases in between. Per germline, CDR1 MNHNS and CDR2 SASEGT. CDR3 loop: CASSDVGASTDTQYF. The CDR3 region has the DNA TGTGCCAGCAGTGACGTGGGGGCCAGCACAGATACGCAGTATTTT.

The rearrangement joins TRBV7-2 to TRBJ1-2; perhaps TRBD1 as D (6 bases). CDR1 is SGHTA and CDR2 is FQGNSA in the germline V gene. This CDR3 is 13 amino acids long. Between the trimmed V and J ends, which lost 3 bases and 9 bases, there was a span of 14 bases. DNA of the CDR3: TGTGCCAGCAGCTTTGGAGGGGGAAGGAGCTACACCTTC. Translation: CASSFGGGRSYTF.

V usage is TRBV5-1 and J usage is TRBJ2-2, with 8 positions matching TRBD2. CDR1 is SGHRS, CDR2 YFSETQ, per germline. V was clipped by 4 bases and J by 2 bases; unmatched bases: 4. The CDR3 covers 15 residues. The CDR3 coding sequence is TGCGCCAGCAGCATAGCGGGAACAAACACCGGGGAGCTGTTTTTT. Translating gives CASSIAGTNTGELFF.

The chain has TRBV5-5 and TRBJ2-3; unclear D gene. V lost 0 bases and J 0 bases, leaving 11 bases between the germline ends. CDR1 is SGHKS and CDR2 is YYEKEE in the germline V gene (reference sequence). The CDR3 extends over 16 amino acids. The CDR3: CASSLVLTISTDTQYF. CDR3 bases: TGTGCCAGCAGCTTGGTCCTAACGATTAGCACAGATACGCAGTATTTT.

This clone was picked up a small number of times. The chain is built from TRBV4-1 and TRBJ2-1; maybe TRBD1 (6 bases). Per germline, CDR1 MGHRA and CDR2 YSYEKL. V was cut by 1 base and J by 11 bases, with 12 bases left in between. CDR3 length equals 13 residues. CDR3 residues: CASSQASRDKQFF. CDR3 in DNA: TGCGCCAGCAGCCAAGCCTCCCGGGACAAGCAGTTCTTC.

The CDR3 sequence is CASTFTTTNVNEQFF. The CDR3 DNA reads TGTGCCAGCACATTCACGACCACAAACGTAAATGAGCAGTTCTTC. The rearrangement links TRBV18 to TRBJ2-1; D is unclear. Germline assignment: CDR1 KGHSH and CDR2 LQKENI. The CDR3 contains 15 residues. Trimming took 8 bases from V and 7 from J, leaving 21 bases between them.

A note on this clone: Other DNA sequences in the sample encode the same CDR3. J is TRBJ1-4 and V is TRBV7-2; 7 nucleotides line up with TRBD1. Trimming at V came to 3 bases and at J to 0 bases, leaving 1 base not matched to a gene. Germline assignment: CDR1 SGHTA and CDR2 FQGNSA. The CDR3 contains 15 residues. Written as DNA, the CDR3 is TGTGCCAGCAGCTTGACAGGGCCAACTAATGAAAAACTGTTTTTT. Its translation is CASSLTGPTNEKLFF. Full variable domain (missing parts from reference TRBV7-2 and TRBJ1-4): GAGVSQSPSNKVTEKGKDVELRCDPISGHTALYWYRQSLGQGLEFLIYFQGNSAPDKSGLPSDRFSAERTGGSVSTLTIQRTQQEDSAVYLCASSLTGPTNEKLFFGSGTQLSVL.

V and J are TRBV29-1 and TRBJ2-3, with D maybe TRBD1 (6 bases). Germline-derived CDR1 and CDR2 are SQVTM and ANQGSEA. V was clipped by 7 bases and J by 3 bases, with 17 bases between them. This CDR3 comprises 14 residues. CDR3 protein: CSAEGWGRTDTQYF. In DNA form, the CDR3 reads TGCAGCGCCGAGGGTTGGGGGCGAACAGATACGCAGTATTTT.

The DNA of the CDR3 is TGTGCCAGCAGCATTGAGGAAGGGAACACTGAAGCTTTCTTT. Protein sequence: CASSIEEGNTEAFF. The rearrangement links TRBV21-1 to TRBJ1-1. TRBV21-1 is assigned pseudogene status. The length of the CDR3 is 14 residues.

V and J are TRBV11-2 and TRBJ2-3, with D perhaps TRBD2 (6 bases). The CDR3 extends over 14 amino acids. Germline V lookup: CDR1 SGHAT, CDR2 FQNNGV. V was clipped by 5 bases and J by 1 base, with 10 bases between them. As DNA, the CDR3 is TGTGCCAGCAGCCCCTCGGGGGGCACAGATACGCAGTATTTT. It specifies CASSPSGGTDTQYF.

V usage is TRBV20-1 and J usage is TRBJ1-2; D call uncertain. This CDR3 region has 10 residues. Between the trimmed V and J ends, which lost 6 bases and 3 bases, there was a span of 5 bases. Germline V gene data show CDR1 as DFQATT and CDR2 as SNEGSKA (reference sequence). Here the CDR3 reads CSAKDYGYTF. In nucleotides, the CDR3 is TGCAGTGCAAAGGACTATGGCTACACCTTC.